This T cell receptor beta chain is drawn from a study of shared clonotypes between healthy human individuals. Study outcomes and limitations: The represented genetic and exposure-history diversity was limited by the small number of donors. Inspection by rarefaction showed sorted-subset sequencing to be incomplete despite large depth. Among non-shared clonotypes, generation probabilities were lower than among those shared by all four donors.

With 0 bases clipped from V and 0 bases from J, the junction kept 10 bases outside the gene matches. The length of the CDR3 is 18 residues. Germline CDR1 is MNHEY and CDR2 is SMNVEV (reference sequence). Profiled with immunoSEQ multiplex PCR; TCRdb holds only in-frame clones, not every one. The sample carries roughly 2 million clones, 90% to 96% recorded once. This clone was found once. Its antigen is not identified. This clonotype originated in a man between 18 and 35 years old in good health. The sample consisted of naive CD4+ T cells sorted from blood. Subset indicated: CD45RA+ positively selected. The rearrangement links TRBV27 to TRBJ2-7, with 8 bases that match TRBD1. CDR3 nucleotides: TGTGCCAGCAGTTTATCGAGAGTCCGGACAGGGAGCTCCTACGAGCAGTACTTC. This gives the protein CASSLSRVRTGSSYEQYF.